This T cell receptor (beta chain) appears in the sequencing data of a study of blood T cell repertoires in COVID-19. Whole-study context: PBMCs, B-cell-depleted T cells, or T cells provided the cDNA or gDNA that made up the material.

Germline-derived CDR1 and CDR2 are MNHEY and SVGEGT. Trimming stripped 2 bases from V and 0 bases from J, with 7 bases between. This CDR3 is built from 14 residues. Recruits, aged about 18 to 89 years, lived in 20 to 30 US areas. Participants had their cohort set by participant-reported clinical history. The assay was immunoSEQ multiplex PCR, and TCRdb's table has in-frame clones only and misses some. This table holds a few hundred thousand clones, around 84% found once. The TCR comes from a man younger than 45 with acute COVID-19. The chain uses TRBV6-2 or TRBV6-3 and TRBJ1-1; D not certain. Sequencing used PBMCs or T cells enriched from blood (not recorded which). The CDR3 coding sequence is TGTGCCAGCAGTTACGGGCAAATGAACACTGAAGCTTTCTTT. Translation: CASSYGQMNTEAFF.